The source of this TCR beta chain is a study of blood T cell repertoires in COVID-19. On the study more broadly: Acute and convalescent COVID-19 samples came from the United States, Italy and Spain. PBMCs, B-cell-depleted T cells, or T cells were the source of the cDNA or gDNA that made up the material.

Germline CDR1 and CDR2: SGHRS and YFSETQ. The V and J ends lost 3 bases and 0 bases respectively, with 12 bases between them. The CDR3 covers 16 residues. Generated by immunoSEQ multiplex PCR, the TCRdb table keeps only in-frame clones and is missing some. The sample lists under 200,000 clones, 87% occurring once. The sequenced sample consisted of peripheral blood. The TCR was taken from a man between 60 and 75 years old with active or convalescent COVID-19. The chain is built from TRBV5-1 and TRBJ1-4, with D possibly matching TRBD1 (5 bases). CDR3 DNA: TGCGCCAGCAGCTCTCCGACAGATACAACTAATGAAAAACTGTTTTTT. Translating gives CASSSPTDTTNEKLFF.